A single sample gave rise to the 11 T cell receptor beta chains below, sequenced in a study of T cells in Graves' hyperthyroidism and ophthalmopathy. Amplification of TCR beta CDR3 regions used RNA as the template. The HTBI primer set served for first-round RT-PCR of the TCR CDR3. MiXCR, applied by TCRdb to the multiplex PCR reads, yields one record per CDR3 protein. The sample has under 350,000 distinct CDR3 sequences, about 14% seen once. Sequenced: blood. The receptors derive from a woman in her 30s with Graves' hyperthyroidism that later progressed to Graves' ophthalmopathy.

For the CDR3, the DNA is TGTGCCAGCAGCCAAACCGTGACAGGGAGATATGGCTACACCTTC. It translates to CASSQTVTGRYGYTF. V and J are TRBV14 and TRBJ1-2; 7 bases fit TRBD1. Unmatched junction bases numbered 8, after V lost 2 bases and J lost 5 bases. The CDR3 sequence is 15 residues long. The germline CDR1 and CDR2 sequences are SGHDN and FVKESK.

This clonotype was counted at least ten times. The rearrangement uses TRBV6-2 or TRBV6-3 and TRBJ1-2, with 8 bases that match TRBD1. The J segment lost 8 bases and the V segment lost 10 bases, leaving 12 bases of the junction unmatched. CDR3 length equals 13 residues. CDR1 is MNHEY and CDR2 is SVGEGT in the germline V gene. In DNA, the CDR3 is TGTGCCACCGACCGACAGGGGATGGTAGGCTACACCTTC. As protein: CATDRQGMVGYTF.

This clonotype was recorded many times. The V and J genes are TRBV18 and TRBJ1-1, with D uncertain. The CDR3 covers 15 residues. Germline lookup yields CDR1 KGHSH and CDR2 LQKENI. Between the trimmed V and J ends, which lost 3 bases and 0 bases, there was a span of 11 bases. The CDR3 bases are TGTGCCAGCTCACCTCCATCGCGTATGAACACTGAAGCTTTCTTT. Its translation is CASSPPSRMNTEAFF.

Only one count was recorded for this clonotype. This chain joins TRBV11-1 and TRBJ2-1, with 10 positions matching TRBD1. CDR1 and CDR2 (germline): SGHAT, FQDESV (reference sequence). This CDR3 has 17 amino acids. J was trimmed by 4 bases and V by 2 bases; bases with no gene match: 8. CDR3 sequence (DNA): TGTGCCAGCAGCTTAACCACCGGGACAGGGGTTTACAATGAGCAGTTCTTC. This gives the protein CASSLTTGTGVYNEQFF. The full variable domain, with the rest looked up from reference TRBV11-1 and TRBJ2-1, is EAEVAQSPRYKITEKSQAVAFWCDPISGHATLYWYRQILGQGPELLVQFQDESVVDDSQLPKDRFSAERLKGVDSTLKIQPAELGDSAMYLCASSLTTGTGVYNEQFFGPGTRLTVL.

This clonotype has just a few counts. This rearrangement joins TRBV6-1 to TRBJ2-4; TRBD1 might be the D (5 bases). V lost 6 bases and J 0 bases, leaving 9 bases between the germline ends. Germline V gene lookup returns CDR1 MNHNS and CDR2 SASEGT. This CDR3 region has 14 residues. CDR3 bases: TGTGCCAGCAGCGGACACTTAGCCAAAAACATTCAGTACTTC. As protein: CASSGHLAKNIQYF.

For this clonotype: A much larger clone lies one base from this, so it may be a read error. The chain combines TRBV28 with TRBJ1-2; no reliable D call. V was shortened by 6 bases and J by 2 bases, with 16 bases between the two germline ends. CDR1 is MDHEN and CDR2 is SYDVKM in the germline V gene. The CDR3 has 15 residues. DNA of the CDR3: TGTGCCAGCAGCATATTTCGAAAGGGAAACTATGGCTACACCTTC. Protein sequence: CASSIFRKGNYGYTF.

This clonotype has ten or more counts. The V and J genes are TRBV12-3 or TRBV12-4 and TRBJ1-5; D is unclear. The CDR3 totals 14 residues. V dropped 3 bases and J dropped 0 bases, with 6 bases sitting between them. Here the CDR3 reads CASSLELSNQPQHF. The CDR3 nucleotides are TGTGCCAGCAGTTTGGAACTTAGCAATCAGCCCCAGCATTTT.

This clonotype has ten or more counts. The CDR3 region has the DNA TGTGCCAGCTCACTAGACCTGGTCCGGACGAGGGCCTACGAGCAGTACTTC. It is translated as CASSLDLVRTRAYEQYF. The chain employs TRBV18 and TRBJ2-7, with a weak D call TRBD2 (5 bases). V was cut by 4 bases and J by 2 bases, with 21 bases left in between. The CDR3 spans 17 residues. Germline V gene sequence: CDR1 KGHSH, CDR2 LQKENI.

This clonotype was found many times. The chain has TRBV24-1 and TRBJ2-1; no definite D call. The CDR3 length is 13 residues. V dropped 1 base and J dropped 6 bases, with 6 bases sitting between them. Germline CDR1 reads KGHDR; CDR2 reads SFDVKD. CDR3 coding DNA: TGTGCCACCAGTGATTTTGCGAGCAATGAGCAGTTCTTC. Translating gives CATSDFASNEQFF.

Comments on this clonotype: Since a much larger clone is just one base distant, this may be a read error. This chain links TRBV27 with TRBJ2-7, with 9 positions matching TRBD1. CDR3 length: 13 amino acids. Germline V gives CDR1 MNHEY, CDR2 SMNVEV (reference sequence). The CDR3 region has the DNA TGTGCCAGTTCCGACAGGGGGGTCTACGAGCAGTGCTTC. Protein sequence: CASSDRGVYEQCF.

This clonotype showed up many times. V gene TRBV6-2 or TRBV6-3 combines with J gene TRBJ2-2, with 10 bases that match TRBD2. The germline V gene has CDR1 MNHEY and CDR2 SVGEGT. J lost 3 bases, V lost 2 bases, and 12 bases had no gene match. CDR3 length: 19 residues. Here the CDR3 reads CASSYVASGSRTYTGELFF. Here the CDR3 DNA reads TGTGCCAGCAGTTACGTGGCTAGCGGGAGTAGGACCTACACCGGGGAGCTGTTTTTT.